The TCR beta chain under discussion was sequenced for a study of cytomegalovirus exposure and HLA in healthy donors (dated by TCRdb to 2016 to 2017). Notes on the research overall: An earlier analysis of several hundred of the donors reported under 300 Gb of sequence data and roughly 120 million unique TCR beta sequences obtained from around 170 million T cells. HLA typing included class I and class II loci at four-digit resolution. A separate validation cohort of roughly 130 different subjects was used in addition to the approximately 610-subject first cohort. An earlier analysis of roughly 600 of the donors used high-throughput TCR beta sequencing to judge whether each TCR beta V gene segment behaved as functional or pseudogenic. Because of strong linkage in the cohort, roughly 5 DR-DQ haplotypes were treated as single units for association and clustering. Using immunosequencing, the study profiled T cell repertoires from about 620 subjects and related those repertoires to cytomegalovirus serostatus. The number of donors typed differed by locus, with roughly 620-640 for A, B, C, DRB1 and DQB1, around 500 for DQA1, 606 for DPA1, and some 440 for DPB1. Genome-wide SNP genotypes for about three fifths of the 666 donors were used in a later genetic analysis, which treated that subset as a discovery cohort. Among around 400 genotyped donors of the cohort, an average of approximately 220,000 unique TCR beta nucleotide sequences was sequenced per donor, of which about 19% were non-productive. All discovery cohort repertoires had been generated on a single sequencing platform. Rather than drawing on any new phenotypic data, the later analysis identified candidate immune exposures from TCR beta sequences and the way those sequences occurred across donors. The study aimed to test whether signatures of past pathogen exposure could be identified by cataloging public T cell receptors. A later analysis re-examined previously published TCR beta repertoires from 600 to 700 donors and added high-resolution HLA genotyping to investigate patterns of TCR occurrence. Of the 300 to 450 genotyped donors, 65% to 90% were placed in the genetic ancestry cluster associated with self-reported Caucasian donors. High-throughput TCR immunosequencing, statistical association of individual TCRs with disease status, and machine learning were combined to predict cytomegalovirus infection status. Donor age, sex, ethnicity and CMV serostatus were compiled together with the repertoire data. Roughly 310 gigabases of sequencing data and approximately 93 million unique TCR sequences were included in an early release covering around 650 HLA-typed donors.

The CDR3 starts with the cysteine, ends with the phenylalanine, and has 18 residues. Only the CDR3 DNA stays, 54 bases, in frame from base 1. The germline V gene encodes CDR1 SGHAT and CDR2 FQNNGV. V has 3 bases trimmed and J has 3 bases trimmed; junction bases matching no gene number 6. In the case of this clone: Its antigen remains unidentified. No quality values exist for individual bases; no much larger clone is one base distant.

Receptors were amplified or captured by the immunoSEQ multiplex PCR assay. The multiplex PCR relied on a mix of 60 forward primers for TCR Vbeta segments and 13 reverse primers for TCR Jbeta segments. A multiplex PCR assay on genomic DNA amplified the CDR3 region of rearranged TCR beta genes. Amplified TCR beta libraries were sequenced as 87-base-pair reads on the Illumina HiSeq System. The authors' analysis ran thus. In a later analysis, tens of millions of unique TCR beta chains were counted across the 666 repertoires, and roughly 11 million of these chains were shared by at least two donors. Raw reads were error-corrected and collapsed into unique sequences by a nearest-neighbor algorithm in which closely related sequences were merged to remove PCR and sequencing errors. To assign V, D and J gene segments, CDR3 sequences were aligned to IMGT reference sequences. Each retained sequence needed at least a six-nucleotide match to both a V gene segment and a J gene segment. Rearrangements were called productive when the CDR3 lacked stop codons and stayed in frame with V and J; all others were non-productive. Following IMGT convention, CDR3 was defined as the stretch from the second conserved V-encoded cysteine up to the conserved J-encoded phenylalanine. The earlier analysis of 587 of the donors excluded any sequence lacking an unambiguous match to a single V gene segment. An earlier analysis of 587 of the donors called V segments functional above 56.7% productive rearrangements and segregating when the between-donor standard deviation exceeded 5%. A statistical classification framework was built for diagnosing cytomegalovirus status from the catalog of TCR beta chain sequences. V and J gene assignment, in a later analysis, came from comparing TCR nucleotide sequences with IMGT/GENE-DB human TR gene sequences. In a later analysis, CDR3 sequences and most-parsimonious VDJ recombination scenarios were assigned using the TCRdist pipeline. In a later analysis, each TCR beta chain was defined by its CDR3 amino acid sequence together with its V-gene family, and reads lacking a unique V-gene family were excluded. As a way to deal with suspected cross-contamination and a sequencing artifact, a later analysis dropped 450 to 600 nucleotide sequences that were highly shared and had low generation probability. A later analysis calculated a clonal expansion index for each public chain from normalized within-repertoire ranks of inferred template counts. A later analysis computed generation probabilities with a VDJ recombination model fitted to out-of-frame rearrangements, and checked the results against IGoR. Hypergeometric tests were used in a later analysis to score TCR-TCR, TCR-HLA and TCR-CMV co-occurrence, with a repertoire-size bias correction applied to the TCR pairs. To estimate false discovery rates, a later analysis permuted the HLA or CMV assignments 20 times. In a later analysis, co-occurring TCRs were grouped with DBSCAN, and TCRdist sequence similarity was added when clustering was performed within HLA-allele-positive subsets. For co-occurrence clustering, repertoires with fewer than 30,000 or more than 120,000 public chains were excluded, along with 5 or 6 repertoires with anomalous nucleotide sharing. TCRdb re-hosts the immuneACCESS table, in-frame sequences only. Its copies lack some clones; in the studies checked, an unresolved V gene accounts for under half of them, and the cause for the rest is not known. Clonal size and the V and J genes are those of that table, whereas D and trimming came from the DNA. The sample contains under 200,000 clones, around three quarters of them found a single time. 2.2% of the sample is taken by the ten largest.

The investigation overall reported the following: A group of highly shared sequence variants was considered likely to be a technical artifact of the sequencing pipeline. The only immune exposure information available for the cohort was CMV serostatus. Roughly uniform sequencing depth across donors was assumed in presence/absence analyses, although this assumption may not hold. A later genetic analysis associated a missense DCLRE1C variant with V-gene and J-gene trimming of TCR beta chains, and an independent cohort replicated the association. An earlier analysis of approximately 600 of the donors showed that most TCR beta V segments appeared in productive rearrangements either about 87% or about 30% of the time, which broadly matched IMGT annotations. In a later analysis, TCR association rates were found to vary across HLA loci, with the most associated TCRs seen for DRB1 alleles and the fewest for HLA-C alleles. In the study, approximately 150 TCR beta chains were listed as associated with cytomegalovirus. Strong co-occurrence of HLA alleles, especially DR and DQ, made assigning TCR associations to individual alleles difficult. This cohort had only TCR beta chains sequenced, and the lack of alpha or paired-chain data limited which features could be detected. A few of the identified cytomegalovirus-associated TCR beta chains were confirmed in vitro to be specific for cytomegalovirus antigens. A further reported finding was that TCR beta sequences accurately predicted the HLA-A and HLA-B alleles for most subjects in the first cohort. Some IMGT-functional V segments, including TRBV6-2 and TRBV6-3, could not be distinguished by the 87-base-pair reads and were therefore excluded. According to a later genetic analysis, donors in an Asian-associated ancestry cluster had fewer N-insertions in productive TCRs than the approximately 700-donor mean. A later analysis reported that several top co-occurrence clusters appeared linked to parvovirus B19, influenza, CMV and Epstein-Barr virus. In a later analysis, HLA-associated TCR beta chains were found to be more clonally expanded and to have lower generation probabilities than equally common non-associated chains. Over 15 rarely observed V segments, including chromosome 9 orphons, were excluded from the earlier analysis of about 600 of the donors because counts were too low. Because some donors lacked HLA typing at each locus, the association tests relied only on the typed subset. Across donors, most TCR sequences were observed very rarely, whereas some public TCRs were present in many individuals. In a later analysis, some 18,000 TCR beta sequences were associated with specific HLA alleles at a false discovery rate of 0.05. Correlated functional status among segregating V segments might be attributable to linkage disequilibrium, but an unknown experimental factor could not be ruled out. According to the authors, the approach could potentially be generalized to other disease states and immunological phenotypes. The classifier was reported to diagnose cytomegalovirus status with high specificity and sensitivity in both the original and validation cohorts. A later analysis found that most CMV-associated TCR beta chains appeared HLA-restricted, with HLA associations seemingly driven largely by CMV exposure.

The cohort consisted of 666 healthy bone marrow donors. At the time of sampling, every cohort member was nominally healthy, though immune exposures that went unrecorded were likely present. The donor was CMV seropositive and belonged to the group of some 290 seropositive cohort members. A peripheral blood sample was collected from each donor, and TCR beta sequencing was performed on peripheral blood mononuclear cells. Genomic DNA was extracted from the blood cell samples with the Qiagen DNeasy Blood Extraction Kit. The source of this sequence is a man in his forties or fifties in good health and CMV-seropositive. The chain was built from TRBV11-2 and TRBJ2-1; 15 junctional bases match TRBD2. The sequencing input was PBMCs. The CDR3 region has the sequence CASSLGLAGGPYYNEQFF. The DNA reads TGTGCCAGCAGCTTGGGACTAGCGGGGGGCCCTTACTACAATGAGCAGTTCTTC.